The 25 T cell receptor beta chains given below trace back to one sample, sequenced in a study of blood T cell repertoires in COVID-19. Sequencing used immunoSEQ multiplex PCR; TCRdb keeps in-frame clones, though not all of them. The table has more than 300,000 clones, 88% seen once. Material for sequencing was PBMCs or T cells enriched from blood (not recorded which). These receptors all stem from a woman aged 18-29 years who had recovered from COVID-19.

This chain connects TRBV2 to TRBJ1-3; maybe TRBD1 (5 bases). Germline assignment: CDR1 SNHLY and CDR2 FYNNEI. The CDR3 runs to 13 residues. V shed 8 bases and J shed 2 bases, with 10 bases lying between them. CDR3 amino acids: CASPDTPGNTIYF. Here the CDR3 DNA reads TGTGCCAGCCCGGACACTCCTGGAAACACCATATATTTT. Looking up the rest from reference TRBV2 and TRBJ1-3 gives the full variable domain: EPEVTQTPSHQVTQMGQEVILRCVPISNHLYFYWYRQILGQKVEFLVSFYNNEISEKSEIFDDQFSVERPDGSNFTLKIRSTKLEDSAMYFCASPDTPGNTIYFGEGSWLTVV.

The chain carries TRBV19 and TRBJ1-3; 10 nucleotides align to TRBD1. The CDR3 runs to 16 residues. Germline lookup yields CDR1 LNHDA and CDR2 SQIVND (reference sequence). The ends lost 8 bases at V and 2 bases at J; junction bases unmatched: 9. CDR3: CASSRGGTGAGNTIYF. The CDR3 DNA follows: TGTGCCAGTTCTCGAGGCGGGACAGGGGCTGGAAACACCATATATTTT. Using reference TRBV19 and TRBJ1-3 for the parts outside the CDR3, the full variable domain is DGGITQSPKYLFRKEGQNVTLSCEQNLNHDAMYWYRQDPGQGLRLIYYSQIVNDFQKGDIAEGYSVSREKKESFPLTVTSAQKNPTAFYLCASSRGGTGAGNTIYFGEGSWLTVV.

The gene calls are TRBV10-2 and TRBJ2-1, with D hard to call. Trimming stripped 7 bases from V and 6 bases from J, with 7 bases between. The CDR3 is made up of 11 amino acids. Germline V gene lookup returns CDR1 WSHSY and CDR2 SAAADI. CDR3 in amino acids: CASTRSNEQFF. DNA of the CDR3: TGCGCCAGCACCCGGTCCAATGAGCAGTTCTTC.

The CDR3 loop is CASSLTANYGYTF. The CDR3 bases are TGTGCCAGCAGTCTTACAGCTAACTATGGCTACACCTTC. The rearrangement links TRBV27 to TRBJ1-2; D not resolved. Germline CDR1 MNHEY, CDR2 SMNVEV (reference sequence). The CDR3 covers 13 residues. V lost 5 bases and J 0 bases, leaving 7 bases between the germline ends.

The chain is built from TRBV6-5 and TRBJ1-1, with TRBD1 identical over 11 bases. Trimming took 6 bases from V and 6 from J; bases not matched to a gene: 9. CDR1 is MNHEY and CDR2 is SVGAGI in the germline V gene. This CDR3 is 15 amino acids long. CDR3 protein: CASRPERDRGAEAFF. The CDR3 nucleotides read TGTGCCAGCAGACCGGAGCGGGACAGGGGGGCTGAAGCTTTCTTT.

This chain uses TRBV25-1 with TRBJ1-5; perhaps TRBD1 as D (5 bases). From germline, CDR1 is MGHDK and CDR2 SYGVNS. Trimming left V 1 base short and J 0 bases short, with 10 bases between. There are 16 residues in the CDR3. The chain's CDR3 is CASSESAGDSNQPQHF. The CDR3 DNA reads as TGTGCCAGCAGTGAATCCGCGGGGGATAGCAATCAGCCCCAGCATTTT. Filled out from reference TRBV25-1 and TRBJ1-5, the complete variable domain reads EADIYQTPRYLVIGTGKKITLECSQTMGHDKMYWYQQDPGMELHLIHYSYGVNSTEKGDLSSESTVSRIRTEHFPLTLESARPSHTSQYLCASSESAGDSNQPQHFGDGTRLSIL.

The V call is TRBV5-1, the J call TRBJ1-6, with 7 bases lining up with TRBD1. Germline CDR1 reads SGHRS; CDR2 reads YFSETQ. Trimming took 4 bases from V and 6 from J; bases not matched to a gene: 4. This CDR3 contains 14 residues. The CDR3 sequence: CASSTGTANSPLHF. In nucleotides, the CDR3 is TGCGCCAGCAGCACCGGGACAGCTAATTCACCCCTCCACTTT.

This chain uses TRBV3-1 (or the pseudogene TRBV3-2) with TRBJ1-4; perhaps TRBD1 as D (5 bases). The CDR3 is made up of 13 amino acids. Trimming left V 5 bases short and J 5 bases short, with 9 bases between. Germline V gives CDR1 LGHDT, CDR2 YNNKEL (reference sequence). The CDR3 protein is CASSFGGNEKLFF. The CDR3 DNA reads as TGTGCCAGCAGCTTCGGGGGAAATGAAAAACTGTTTTTT.

The rearrangement links TRBV5-4 to TRBJ1-1; 9 nucleotides align to TRBD1. The germline CDR1 and CDR2 sequences are SGHNT and YYREEE (reference sequence). The V and J ends lost 4 bases and 12 bases, in that order; junction bases with no gene match: 10. The CDR3 extends over 13 amino acids. DNA for the CDR3: TGTGCCAGCAGCAGTCCGGGACAGGGCCACCCTTTCTTT. This gives the protein CASSSPGQGHPFF.

This rearrangement joins TRBV6-2 or TRBV6-3 to TRBJ2-5; 9 nucleotides agree with TRBD2. The V gene's germline CDR1 is MNHEY and CDR2 SVGEGT. There are 15 residues in the CDR3. V lost 4 bases to trimming and J lost 6 bases; unmatched junction nucleotides: 9. The CDR3 region is CASSLLAGSKKTQYF. The CDR3, as DNA: TGTGCCAGCAGTTTGCTAGCGGGGAGCAAGAAGACCCAGTACTTC.

V and J are TRBV7-9 and TRBJ1-2, with D perhaps TRBD1 (6 bases). Germline lookup yields CDR1 SEHNR and CDR2 FQNEAQ (reference sequence). V shed 5 bases and J shed 4 bases, with 14 bases lying between them. The CDR3 sequence is 14 residues long. CDR3 DNA sequence: TGTGCCAGCAGCCCAGCGACAGGTAGCTATGGCTACACCTTC. This translates into CASSPATGSYGYTF.

The gene calls are TRBV6-5 and TRBJ1-5; TRBD1 is a possible D gene (6 bases). The CDR3 is 14 residues long. Germline CDR1 is MNHEY and CDR2 is SVGAGI. The V gene lost 5 bases and the J gene lost 0 bases, with 8 bases spanning the gap. The CDR3 is CASSPGDSNQPQHF. CDR3 bases: TGTGCCAGCAGTCCAGGGGATAGCAATCAGCCCCAGCATTTT.

V gene TRBV14 combines with J gene TRBJ1-6; tentatively, D is TRBD1 (6 bases). Trimming shortened V by 2 bases and J by 0 bases, and 17 bases separated the two germline ends. There are 19 residues in the CDR3. Germline V CDR1 and CDR2: SGHDN, FVKESK. The CDR3 protein is CASSQRGGHRSSYNSPLHF. The CDR3 DNA reads as TGTGCCAGCAGCCAAAGGGGGGGCCATAGGAGCTCCTATAATTCACCCCTCCACTTT. The variable domain in full, with the rest retrieved from reference TRBV14 and TRBJ1-6, is EAGVTQFPSHSVIEKGQTVTLRCDPISGHDNLYWYRRVMGKEIKFLLHFVKESKQDESGMPNNRFLAERTGGTYSTLKVQPAELEDSGVYFCASSQRGGHRSSYNSPLHFGNGTRLTVT.

The sample holds one count of this clone. The genes are TRBV6-5 and TRBJ1-1, with D possibly matching TRBD1 (6 bases). The CDR3 is 13 residues long. Germline V CDR1 and CDR2: MNHEY, SVGAGI. Trimming took off 8 bases at V and 2 bases at J, with 12 bases between the two ends. The CDR3 nucleotides read TGTGCCAGCCTAGTACAGGGTAACACTGAAGCTTTCTTT. This codes for CASLVQGNTEAFF.

The J gene is TRBJ1-1, the V gene TRBV6-1; D uncertain. The germline V gene encodes CDR1 MNHNS and CDR2 SASEGT. Trimming cost V 6 bases and J 11 bases, with 13 bases left between them. CDR3 length: 11 amino acids. The CDR3 sequence is CASSAGRAAFF. The CDR3 coding sequence is TGTGCCAGCAGCGCCGGGAGGGCGGCTTTCTTT.

This clone has just one count. The genes are TRBV5-4 and TRBJ2-2; D is unresolved. Germline CDR1 SGHNT, CDR2 YYREEE (reference sequence). The V and J ends lost 3 bases and 4 bases respectively, with 4 bases between them. The CDR3 sequence is 12 residues long. The CDR3 loop is CASSYGTGELFF. CDR3 nucleotide sequence: TGTGCCAGCAGCTACGGCACCGGGGAGCTGTTTTTT.

V is TRBV5-1 and J is TRBJ1-2; no clear D gene. The CDR3 totals 13 residues. CDR1 and CDR2 from the germline V gene are SGHRS and YFSETQ. V lost 4 bases to trimming and J lost 5 bases, with 12 bases between them. The CDR3 loop is CASSLERGYGYTF. In nucleotides, the CDR3 is TGCGCCAGCAGCCTCGAAAGAGGGTATGGCTACACCTTC.

The genes are TRBV4-1 and TRBJ2-6, with 11 bases that match TRBD1. V lost 10 bases, J lost 0 bases, and 8 bases stayed unmatched. The CDR3 is 17 residues long. The germline CDR1 and CDR2 sequences are MGHRA and YSYEKL. The CDR3 here is CATSGTGGVSGANVLTF. DNA for the CDR3: TGCGCCACCTCCGGGACAGGGGGGGTCTCTGGGGCCAACGTCCTGACTTTC.

This clone appeared a few times. The rearrangement links TRBV6-5 to TRBJ1-4; no firm D call. This CDR3 is 15 amino acids long. CDR1 and CDR2 (germline): MNHEY, SVGAGI. Trimming removed 0 bases at V and 10 bases at J, with 15 bases between. In DNA, the CDR3 is TGTGCCAGCAGTTACTCTCCGGCTGAATGGGCAAAACTGTTTTTT. Its translation: CASSYSPAEWAKLFF.

The chain uses TRBV6-5 and TRBJ2-5; a possible D gene is TRBD1 (5 bases). Germline CDR1 reads MNHEY; CDR2 reads SVGAGI. Trimming took off 7 bases at V and 5 bases at J, with 11 bases between the two ends. The CDR3 covers 12 residues. Here the CDR3 DNA reads TGTGCCAGCAAGGGGATGGCGGAGACCCAGTACTTC. Residues: CASKGMAETQYF.

The genes are TRBV9 and TRBJ1-5, with D perhaps matching TRBD1 (5 bases). The ends were cut back, 0 bases at V and 2 bases at J, with 6 bases in the middle. Germline V gene lookup returns CDR1 SGDLS and CDR2 YYNGEE. The CDR3 consists of 14 residues. The CDR3 sequence: CASSVGGGNQPQHF. CDR3 nucleotide sequence: TGTGCCAGCAGCGTAGGGGGCGGCAATCAGCCCCAGCATTTT.

V is TRBV6-2 or TRBV6-3 and J is TRBJ2-5, with 8 bases that match TRBD1. Germline values: CDR1 MNHEY, CDR2 SVGEGT. The J segment lost 2 bases and the V segment lost 6 bases, leaving 5 bases of the junction unmatched. This CDR3 has 14 residues. The CDR3: CASSRTGRQETQYF. The CDR3 nucleotides read TGTGCCAGCAGCCGGACAGGGAGACAAGAGACCCAGTACTTC.

V is TRBV28 and J is TRBJ1-2, with TRBD1 matching 8 bases. The CDR3 covers 14 residues. Per the germline V gene, CDR1 is MDHEN and CDR2 is SYDVKM. V gave up 5 bases and J gave up 4 bases; unmatched junction bases: 6. Written as DNA, the CDR3 is TGTGCCAGCAGTCTCGGACAGGGCACCTATGGCTACACCTTC. It codes for CASSLGQGTYGYTF.

V is TRBV10-3 and J is TRBJ1-1, with 8 bases fitting TRBD1. Germline CDR1 and CDR2: ENHRY and SYGVKD. J gave up 6 bases and V 4 bases, and 7 bases lay outside the gene matches. CDR3 length: 14 residues. In DNA form, the CDR3 reads TGTGCCATCAGTGGGACAGGGCTAGGGCCTGAAGCTTTCTTT. It translates to CAISGTGLGPEAFF.

The gene calls are TRBV19 and TRBJ1-5; TRBD1 might be the D (6 bases). The CDR3 length is 15 residues. The germline V gene encodes CDR1 LNHDA and CDR2 SQIVND (reference sequence). V lost 8 bases to trimming and J lost 0 bases, with 14 bases between them. This chain's CDR3 is CASSTVQGSNQPQHF. In nucleotides, the CDR3 is TGTGCCAGTTCTACCGTACAGGGTAGCAATCAGCCCCAGCATTTT.